The sequence of this T cell receptor (beta chain) was determined in a study of beta chain features in type 1 diabetes. Study background: What patients shared with healthy donors was a similar profile of age, gender and cell yields.

The sequenced template was cDNA made from the entire isolated RNA. Sequencing used immunoSEQ multiplex PCR; TCRdb keeps in-frame clones, though not all of them. The sample includes roughly 730,000 clones, over 10% of them seen just once. The authors obtained over 95% purity in all sorted populations. V lost 0 bases and J 7 bases, leaving 6 bases between the germline ends. Germline V gives CDR1 SGHAT, CDR2 FQNNGV. The CDR3 is made up of 12 amino acids. Study results and limitations: Type 1 diabetes patients had VDJ junctions that carried fewer insertions and more deletions. Type 1 diabetes patients showed a moderate but significant shortening of TCRB CDR3s in all four CD4+ subsets.

Details on this clone: Its antigen is still unknown.

This sequence joins TRBV11-2 and TRBJ1-1; D unresolved. The sequenced sample consisted of naive CD4+ T cells from blood. The clonotype was recovered from a man in his late teens or twenties with type 1 diabetes. CDR3 coding DNA: TGTGCCAGCAGCTTAGATTGGGGTGAAGCTTTCTTT. Translation gives CASSLDWGEAFF.